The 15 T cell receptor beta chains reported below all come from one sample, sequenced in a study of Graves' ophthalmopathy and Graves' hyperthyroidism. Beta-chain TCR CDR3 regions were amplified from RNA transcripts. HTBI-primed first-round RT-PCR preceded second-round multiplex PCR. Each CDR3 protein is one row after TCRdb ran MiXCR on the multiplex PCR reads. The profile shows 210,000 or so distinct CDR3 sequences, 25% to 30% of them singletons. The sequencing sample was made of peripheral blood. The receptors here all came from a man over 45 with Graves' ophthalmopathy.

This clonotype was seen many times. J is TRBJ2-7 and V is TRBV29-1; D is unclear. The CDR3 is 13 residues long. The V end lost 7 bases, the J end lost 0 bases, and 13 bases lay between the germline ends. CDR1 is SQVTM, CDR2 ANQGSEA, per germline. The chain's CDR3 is CSAKRSSSYEQYF. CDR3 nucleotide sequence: TGCAGCGCCAAAAGGAGCAGCTCCTACGAGCAGTACTTC.

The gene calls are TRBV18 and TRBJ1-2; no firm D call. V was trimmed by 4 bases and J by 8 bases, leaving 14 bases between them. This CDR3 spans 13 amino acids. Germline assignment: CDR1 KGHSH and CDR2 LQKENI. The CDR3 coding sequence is TGTGCCAGCTCACTTAGCGACCGGCACGGCTACACCTTC. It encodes CASSLSDRHGYTF.

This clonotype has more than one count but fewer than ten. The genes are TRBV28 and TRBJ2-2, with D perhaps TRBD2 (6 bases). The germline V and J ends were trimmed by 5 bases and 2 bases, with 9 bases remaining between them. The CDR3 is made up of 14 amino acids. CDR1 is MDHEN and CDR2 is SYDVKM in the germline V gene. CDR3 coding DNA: TGTGCCAGCAGTCAGGGACTCAACACCGGGGAGCTGTTTTTT. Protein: CASSQGLNTGELFF.

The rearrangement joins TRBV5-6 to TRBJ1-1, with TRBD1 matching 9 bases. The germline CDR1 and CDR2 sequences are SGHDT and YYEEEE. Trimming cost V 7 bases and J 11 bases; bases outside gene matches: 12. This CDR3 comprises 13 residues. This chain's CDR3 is CASDRDRVSEAFF. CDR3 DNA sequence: TGTGCCAGCGACCGGGACAGGGTTAGCGAGGCTTTCTTT.

CDR3 in amino acids: CASSLAWVNTEAFF. For the CDR3, the DNA is TGTGCCAGCAGCTTAGCCTGGGTGAACACTGAAGCTTTCTTT. This chain links TRBV7-6 with TRBJ1-1; unclear D gene. V lost 0 bases to trimming and J lost 0 bases, with 5 bases between them. Looked up from germline, CDR1 is SGHVS and CDR2 is FNYEAQ. CDR3 length: 14 amino acids.

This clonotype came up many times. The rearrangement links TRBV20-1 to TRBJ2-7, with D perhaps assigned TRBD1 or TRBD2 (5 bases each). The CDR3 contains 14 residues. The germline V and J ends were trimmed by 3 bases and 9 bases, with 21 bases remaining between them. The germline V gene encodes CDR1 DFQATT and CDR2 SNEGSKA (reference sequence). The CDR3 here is CSASSQGDPGAQYF. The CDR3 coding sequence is TGCAGTGCTAGCTCCCAAGGGGACCCTGGCGCGCAGTACTTC.

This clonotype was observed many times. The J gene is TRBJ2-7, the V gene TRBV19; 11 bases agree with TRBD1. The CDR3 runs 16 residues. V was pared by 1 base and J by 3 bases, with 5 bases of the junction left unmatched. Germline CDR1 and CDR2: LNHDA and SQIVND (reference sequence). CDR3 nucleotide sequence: TGTGCCAGTAGTATAGCCCTGGGGACAGGGGGCTACGAGCAGTACTTC. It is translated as CASSIALGTGGYEQYF.

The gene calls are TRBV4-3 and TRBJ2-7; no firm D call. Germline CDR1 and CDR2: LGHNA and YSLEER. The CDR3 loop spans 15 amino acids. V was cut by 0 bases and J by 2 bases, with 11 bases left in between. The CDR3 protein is CASSQDYDPAYEQYF. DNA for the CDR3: TGCGCCAGCAGCCAAGATTATGACCCCGCCTACGAGCAGTACTTC.

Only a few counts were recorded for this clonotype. The CDR3 reads CASSLSRGAEAFF. In DNA, the CDR3 is TGTGCCAGCAGCTTATCTCGAGGGGCGGAAGCTTTCTTT. V and J are TRBV7-8 and TRBJ1-1, with D possibly being TRBD1 (5 bases). V gave up 2 bases and J gave up 8 bases, with 12 bases separating them. The CDR3 extends over 13 amino acids. Germline V gene lookup returns CDR1 SGHVS and CDR2 FQNEAQ.

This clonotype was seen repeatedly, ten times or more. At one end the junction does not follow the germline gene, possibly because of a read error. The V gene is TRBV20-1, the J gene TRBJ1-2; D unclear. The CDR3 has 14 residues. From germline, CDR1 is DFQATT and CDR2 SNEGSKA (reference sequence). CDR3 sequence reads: CSAPTLPGVYGHTF. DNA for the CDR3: TGCAGTGCCCCCACCCTCCCCGGGGTCTATGGCCACACCTTC.

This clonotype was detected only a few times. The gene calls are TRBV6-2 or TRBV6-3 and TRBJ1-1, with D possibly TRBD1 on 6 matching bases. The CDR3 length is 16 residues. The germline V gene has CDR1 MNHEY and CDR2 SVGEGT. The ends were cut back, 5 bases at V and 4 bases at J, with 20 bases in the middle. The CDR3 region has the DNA TGTGCCAGCAGTCAAGGACCTGGACGGGGGGCCACTGAAGCTTTCTTT. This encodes CASSQGPGRGATEAFF.

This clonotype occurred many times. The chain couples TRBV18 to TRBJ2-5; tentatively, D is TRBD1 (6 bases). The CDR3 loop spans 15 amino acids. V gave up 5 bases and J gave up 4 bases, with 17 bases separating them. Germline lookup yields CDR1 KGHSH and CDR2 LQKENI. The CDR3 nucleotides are TGTGCCAGCTCAGCGCGAAACAGGGCCGGAGAGACCCAGTACTTC. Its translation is CASSARNRAGETQYF. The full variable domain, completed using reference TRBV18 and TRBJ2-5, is NAGVMQNPRHLVRRRGQEARLRCSPMKGHSHVYWYRQLPEEGLKFMVYLQKENIIDESGMPKERFSAEFPKEGPSILRIQQVVRGDSAAYFCASSARNRAGETQYFGPGTRLLVL.

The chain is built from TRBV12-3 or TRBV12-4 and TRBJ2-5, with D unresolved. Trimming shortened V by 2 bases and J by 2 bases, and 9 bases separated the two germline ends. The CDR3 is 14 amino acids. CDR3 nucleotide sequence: TGTGCCAGCAGTTTACGGCGGATTCAAGAGACCCAGTACTTC. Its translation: CASSLRRIQETQYF.

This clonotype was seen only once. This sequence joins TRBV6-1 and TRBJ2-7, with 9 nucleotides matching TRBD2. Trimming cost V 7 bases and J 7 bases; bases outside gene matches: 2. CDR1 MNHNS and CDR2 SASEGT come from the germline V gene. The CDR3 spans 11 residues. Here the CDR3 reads CASTLAGEQYF. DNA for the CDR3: TGTGCCAGCACCCTAGCGGGAGAGCAGTACTTC.

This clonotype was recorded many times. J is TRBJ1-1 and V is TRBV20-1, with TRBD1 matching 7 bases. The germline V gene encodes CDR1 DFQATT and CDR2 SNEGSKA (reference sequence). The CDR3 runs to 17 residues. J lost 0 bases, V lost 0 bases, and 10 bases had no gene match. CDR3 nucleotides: TGCAGTGCTAGAGATTGGGCGACAGGGCGTGTGAACACTGAAGCTTTCTTT. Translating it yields CSARDWATGRVNTEAFF.